The 14 T cell receptor beta chains below were found in one sample sequenced in a study of blood T cell repertoires in COVID-19. Sequenced by immunoSEQ multiplex PCR; TCRdb stores in-frame clones only, minus some. This sample has 250,000 to 350,000 clones, with 85% to 90% found just once. The material sequenced was peripheral blood. The source of these receptors is a woman aged 25 to 39 with COVID-19, enrolled during active disease.

In its sample, this clone was seen once. The CDR3 sequence is CASSIGGQGYNSPLHF. For the CDR3, the DNA is TGTGCCAGTAGTATTGGTGGACAGGGGTATAATTCACCCCTCCACTTT. V and J are TRBV19 and TRBJ1-6; 9 bases match TRBD1. The germline CDR1 and CDR2 sequences are LNHDA and SQIVND (reference sequence). The CDR3 contains 16 residues. V was clipped by 3 bases and J by 4 bases; unmatched bases: 4. Looking up the rest from reference TRBV19 and TRBJ1-6 gives the full variable domain: DGGITQSPKYLFRKEGQNVTLSCEQNLNHDAMYWYRQDPGQGLRLIYYSQIVNDFQKGDIAEGYSVSREKKESFPLTVTSAQKNPTAFYLCASSIGGQGYNSPLHFGNGTRLTVT.

The chain is built from TRBV3-1 (or the pseudogene TRBV3-2) and TRBJ1-2; no reliable D call. The CDR3 is 16 residues long. CDR1 LGHDT and CDR2 YNNKEL come from the germline V gene (reference sequence). V was clipped by 3 bases and J by 0 bases, with 14 bases between them. CDR3 loop: CASSQEDWLANYGYTF. In nucleotides, the CDR3 is TGTGCCAGCAGCCAGGAAGACTGGTTAGCTAACTATGGCTACACCTTC.

This clone was recorded a few times. The chain recombines TRBV14 with TRBJ1-1; TRBD1 matches 7 bases. This CDR3 region has 15 residues. The ends lost 4 bases at V and 1 base at J; junction bases unmatched: 6. CDR1 and CDR2 (germline): SGHDN, FVKESK. The CDR3 region is CASSLTGARNTEAFF. The DNA of the CDR3 is TGTGCCAGCAGCCTTACAGGGGCGAGGAACACTGAAGCTTTCTTT.

The chain has TRBV2 and TRBJ2-3; 14 nucleotides align to TRBD2. The V gene end was trimmed by 7 bases and the J gene end by 9 bases; junction bases not matched to a gene: 9. The CDR3 extends over 15 amino acids. CDR1 is SNHLY and CDR2 is FYNNEI in the germline V gene. In nucleotides, the CDR3 is TGTGCCAGCAATGGACTAGCGGGAGGTTCGGGAACGCAGTATTTT. Translated: CASNGLAGGSGTQYF.

The CDR3 sequence is CASSGSGSSYNSPLHF. The CDR3 region has the DNA TGTGCCAGCAGTGGTTCGGGGAGCTCCTATAATTCACCCCTCCACTTT. V gene TRBV2 combines with J gene TRBJ1-6; D is unresolved. The germline V and J ends were trimmed by 4 bases and 0 bases, with 10 bases remaining between them. This CDR3 region has 16 residues. Germline CDR1 and CDR2: SNHLY and FYNNEI.

The chain is built from TRBV5-1 and TRBJ1-3; D may be TRBD1 (6 bases). Between the trimmed V and J ends, which lost 0 bases and 2 bases, there was a span of 9 bases. CDR1 is SGHRS, CDR2 YFSETQ, per germline. This CDR3 comprises 15 residues. As DNA, the CDR3 is TGCGCCAGCAGCTTGGGGACAGACGCTGGAAACACCATATATTTT. Translated, it gives CASSLGTDAGNTIYF.

This rearrangement joins TRBV5-6 to TRBJ2-7, with no clear D. Trimming cost V 1 base and J 6 bases, with 14 bases left between them. This CDR3 contains 14 residues. Germline V gene data show CDR1 as SGHDT and CDR2 as YYEEEE. Here the CDR3 reads CASSLSGSFSEQYF. The CDR3 coding sequence is TGTGCCAGCAGCTTGTCGGGTAGCTTCTCCGAGCAGTACTTC.

The V call is TRBV5-1, the J call TRBJ2-5; 7 bases fit TRBD2. CDR3 length: 16 amino acids. The ends lost 3 bases at V and 1 base at J; junction bases unmatched: 9. Germline values: CDR1 SGHRS, CDR2 YFSETQ. The CDR3 DNA reads as TGCGCCAGCAGCTGGCTTTCTAGCGGTAGCCAAGAGACCCAGTACTTC. This translates into CASSWLSSGSQETQYF.

This clone was seen once. V is TRBV29-1 and J is TRBJ2-3; the match to TRBD2 covers 7 bases. V lost 2 bases and J lost 4; bases outside the gene matches: 12. Germline V CDR1 and CDR2: SQVTM, ANQGSEA. The CDR3 runs 16 residues. The CDR3 bases are TGCAGCGTTGAAAATTGGGGCGGGGAGGGCGCAGATACGCAGTATTTT. This codes for CSVENWGGEGADTQYF.

CDR3 DNA: TGTGCCAGCAGTCACAGGGGGGAGGAGGAGACCCAGTACTTC. It codes for CASSHRGEEETQYF. This chain connects TRBV28 to TRBJ2-5; 8 bases map to TRBD1. Looked up from germline, CDR1 is MDHEN and CDR2 is SYDVKM. The CDR3 sequence is 14 residues long. The V and J ends lost 5 bases and 5 bases, in that order; junction bases with no gene match: 7.

The J gene is TRBJ2-5, the V gene TRBV3-1 (or the pseudogene TRBV3-2); 10 bases are shared with TRBD2. Germline V gives CDR1 LGHDT, CDR2 YNNKEL (reference sequence). V gave up 2 bases and J gave up 1 base; unmatched junction bases: 4. The CDR3 has 16 residues. For the CDR3, the DNA is TGTGCCAGCAGCCAACCGGGACTAGCGATCCAAGAGACCCAGTACTTC. As protein: CASSQPGLAIQETQYF.

The rearrangement joins TRBV7-3 to TRBJ1-1; the D gene is possibly TRBD1 (6 bases). The germline CDR1 and CDR2 sequences are SGHTA and FQGTGA. The CDR3 runs 13 residues. Trimming pared 2 bases from V and 7 bases from J, leaving 11 bases between. The CDR3 bases are TGTGCCAGCAGCTTACAGGGGCTGAGTGAAGCTTTCTTT. Residues: CASSLQGLSEAFF.

The gene calls are TRBV5-1 and TRBJ1-6; D perhaps matches TRBD1 (6 bases). Deletions cut 1 base from V and 7 bases from J, with 9 bases between. The CDR3 contains 14 residues. Germline CDR1 and CDR2: SGHRS and YFSETQ. The CDR3 here is CASSLSQGNSPLHF. Written as DNA, the CDR3 is TGCGCCAGCAGCTTGTCACAGGGCAATTCACCCCTCCACTTT.

The V call is TRBV5-4, the J call TRBJ2-7; 7 nucleotides match TRBD1. The ends lost 3 bases at V and 4 bases at J; junction bases unmatched: 7. There are 14 residues in the CDR3. Germline V CDR1 and CDR2: SGHNT, YYREEE (reference sequence). CDR3 DNA sequence: TGTGCCAGCAGCTCTACAGGGGACGAGTACGAGCAGTACTTC. Translation gives CASSSTGDEYEQYF. Full variable domain (missing parts from reference TRBV5-4 and TRBJ2-7): ETGVTQSPTHLIKTRGQQVTLRCSSQSGHNTVSWYQQALGQGPQFIFQYYREEENGRGNFPPRFSGLQFPNYSSELNVNALELDDSALYLCASSSTGDEYEQYFGPGTRLTVT.